These 27 T cell receptor beta chains were all obtained from the same sample, sequenced in a study of T cell clonality in common variable immunodeficiency. The table came from immunoSEQ multiplex PCR; TCRdb's copy has only in-frame clones and leaves some out. The specimen has around 55,000 clones, none found just once. Input material: peripheral blood mononuclear cells. The receptors derive from a person aged 18 to 75 in good health.

This clone was recorded many times. The read falls 3 residues short of the CDR3 end, and the missing part is taken from the germline J gene. V is TRBV5-4 and J is TRBJ2-5, with D uncertain. This CDR3 has 14 amino acids. V shed 0 bases and J shed 4 bases, with 10 bases lying between them. Germline V gene data show CDR1 as SGHNT and CDR2 as YYREEE (reference sequence). The part of the CDR3 DNA that was read is TGTGCCAGCAGCTTGGAACCGGTCGCAGAGACC. This encodes CASSLEPVAET. The entire CDR3 sequence reads CASSLEPVAETQYF.

This clone was detected a few times. The read ends 3 residues early relative to the CDR3; the germline J gene fills the gap. This rearrangement joins TRBV7-9 to TRBJ1-2; D remains ambiguous. Germline CDR1 and CDR2: SEHNR and FQNEAQ (reference sequence). The CDR3 is 14 residues long. The CDR3 bases that were read are TGTGCCATAGATAAGGGATCTAGCACAGATACC. Protein sequence: CAIDKGSSTDT. In full, the CDR3 is CAIDKGSSTDTYTF.

This clone came up many times. The read ends 3 residues early relative to the CDR3; the germline J gene fills the gap. The V gene is TRBV10-3, the J gene TRBJ1-4, with TRBD1 as a possible D gene (5 bases). The CDR3 consists of 13 residues. V was clipped by 11 bases and J by 7 bases, with 17 bases between them. In germline, CDR1 is ENHRY, CDR2 SYGVKD. The sequenced part of the CDR3 DNA is TGTGCCTCCCAGGGCAGGGAGGGTGAAAAA. As protein: CASQGREGEK. The entire CDR3 sequence reads CASQGREGEKLFF.

The sample holds many counts of this clone. The observed sequence ends 3 residues before the CDR3 terminus, with the missing tail filled in from the germline J gene. The chain links TRBV19 to TRBJ2-2; 13 bases are shared with TRBD2. Trimming took 10 bases from V and 4 from J; bases not matched to a gene: 12. The CDR3 is made up of 17 amino acids. CDR1 is LNHDA, CDR2 SQIVND, per germline (reference sequence). CDR3 loop: CATRTSGGLVGTGELFF. The CDR3 DNA, read in part, is TGTGCCACTCGGACTAGCGGGGGCTTAGTTGGCACCGGGGAG.

This clone was seen many times. The read stops 3 residues short of the end of the CDR3; the missing end is completed from the germline J gene. This rearrangement joins TRBV20-1 to TRBJ1-4; D unresolved. Germline CDR1 is DFQATT and CDR2 is SNEGSKA (reference sequence). This CDR3 has 15 residues. V was trimmed by 0 bases and J by 2 bases, leaving 10 bases between them. The sequenced part of the CDR3 DNA is TGCAGTGCTAGAGATCCCCGGGTTACTAATGAAAAA. This gives the protein CSARDPRVTNEK. The complete CDR3 sequence is CSARDPRVTNEKLFF.

This clone has a count of ten or more. The read finishes 3 residues shy of the CDR3 end, and the germline J gene is used to complete it. The rearrangement uses TRBV5-5 and TRBJ1-4, with D maybe TRBD1 (5 bases). Trimming pared 4 bases from V and 8 bases from J, leaving 12 bases between. CDR1 is SGHKS and CDR2 is YYEKEE in the germline V gene (reference sequence). There are 13 residues in the CDR3. CDR3 protein: CASSPDPGEKLFF. The DNA read from the CDR3 is TGTGCCAGCAGCCCGGACCCAGGGGAAAAA.

Many counts were recorded for this clone. The read is 3 residues too short to cover the CDR3 end, so that end is filled in from the germline J gene. The chain recombines TRBV27 with TRBJ1-1; TRBD1 matches at 8 bases. The CDR3 runs to 13 residues. The V gene end was trimmed by 2 bases and the J gene end by 4 bases; junction bases not matched to a gene: 0. Germline assignment: CDR1 MNHEY and CDR2 SMNVEV (reference sequence). The CDR3 DNA, read in part, is TGTGCCAGCAGTTTAACAGGGGGCACTGAA. Translating gives CASSLTGGTE. The CDR3 reads in full as CASSLTGGTEAFF.

This clone showed up many times. The CDR3 end lies 3 residues beyond the end of the read and is filled in from the germline J gene. This chain uses TRBV7-2 with TRBJ1-1, with unresolved D. The V gene lost 5 bases and the J gene lost 0 bases, with 10 bases spanning the gap. Germline lookup yields CDR1 SGHTA and CDR2 FQGNSA. This CDR3 comprises 14 residues. The CDR3 loop is CASSGDMLNTEAFF. The sequenced CDR3 bases are TGTGCCAGCAGCGGAGACATGCTGAACACTGAA.

This clone was counted at least ten times. The sequence runs out 3 residues before the end of the CDR3; the remainder is reconstructed from the germline J gene. The chain couples TRBV30 to TRBJ2-2; TRBD1 matches 10 bases. CDR1 is GTSNPN and CDR2 is SVGIG in the germline V gene (reference sequence). The CDR3 consists of 15 residues. Trimming at V came to 3 bases and at J to 4 bases, leaving 5 bases not matched to a gene. The CDR3 loop is CAWSTGTGVTGELFF. The part of the CDR3 DNA that was read is TGTGCCTGGAGCACCGGGACAGGGGTCACCGGGGAG.

In its sample, this clone was seen many times. The CDR3 extends 3 residues past the end of the read, so its final part is completed from the germline J gene. The gene calls are TRBV6-1 and TRBJ1-1; 8 bases are shared with TRBD1. The trim removed 3 bases at V and 4 bases at J, leaving 7 bases unmatched. The germline V gene encodes CDR1 MNHNS and CDR2 SASEGT. This CDR3 has 15 amino acids. This chain's CDR3 is CASSDRQGWSTEAFF. The covered CDR3 bases are TGTGCCAGCAGTGACAGACAGGGGTGGAGCACTGAA.

In its sample, this clone was seen many times. From the germline J gene comes the end of the CDR3, since the read stops 3 residues before it. The genes are TRBV20-1 and TRBJ2-6; the D call may be TRBD1 or TRBD2 (5 bases each). Germline values: CDR1 DFQATT, CDR2 SNEGSKA (reference sequence). The CDR3 runs to 13 residues. The CDR3 sequence: CGSRGAGANVLTF. Incomplete CDR3 DNA: TGCGGATCACGAGGGGCTGGGGCCAACGTC.

In its sample, this clone was seen many times. The CDR3 end is not reached by the read, which stops 3 residues before it; the germline J gene fills it in. The gene calls are TRBV2 and TRBJ2-3, with D perhaps TRBD1 (6 bases). Germline loops: CDR1 SNHLY, CDR2 FYNNEI. The CDR3 is made up of 11 amino acids. The sequenced CDR3 bases are TGTGCCAGCAGTGCGGGACAACCG. Its protein is CASSAGQP. The whole CDR3 region reads CASSAGQPQYF.

This clone was seen only a few times. CDR3 residues: CASLHEGGGGVIGQPQHF. The covered CDR3 bases are TGTGCCAGCCTCCACGAGGGAGGGGGCGGAGTGATTGGTCAGCCC. This rearrangement joins TRBV18 to TRBJ1-5, with TRBD1 identical over 7 bases. The read ends 3 residues shy of where the CDR3 ends; the end is completed using the germline J gene. V trimming: 8 bases; J trimming: 6 bases; junction bases outside the gene matches: 22. Germline lookup yields CDR1 KGHSH and CDR2 LQKENI. This CDR3 contains 18 residues. Full variable domain (missing parts from reference TRBV18 and TRBJ1-5): NAGVMQNPRHLVRRRGQEARLRCSPMKGHSHVYWYRQLPEEGLKFMVYLQKENIIDESGMPKERFSAEFPKEGPSILRIQQVVRGDSAAYFCASLHEGGGGVIGQPQHFGDGTRLSIL.

This clone came up a few times. The CDR3 goes on 3 residues after the read ends, and that part is filled in from the germline J gene. The chain carries TRBV2 and TRBJ2-7; 7 bases fit TRBD1. V lost 5 bases, J lost 4 bases, and 5 bases stayed unmatched. CDR3 size: 13 residues. Germline CDR1 and CDR2: SNHLY and FYNNEI. CDR3 bases read: TGTGCCAGCAGTCGACAGGGCGGGTACGAG. As protein: CASSRQGGYE. The complete CDR3 reads CASSRQGGYEQYF.

This clone appeared many times. The read gets to within 3 residues of the CDR3 end, and the germline J gene fills in the rest. The V and J genes are TRBV20-1 and TRBJ2-5; 10 bases agree with TRBD1. J lost 3 bases, V lost 5 bases, and 9 bases had no gene match. The CDR3 has 15 amino acids. Germline-derived CDR1 and CDR2 are DFQATT and SNEGSKA (reference sequence). CDR3 DNA (partial): TGCAGTGCTTTGAACAAGGGGACAGGGGAAGAGACC. Protein: CSALNKGTGEET. The complete CDR3 reads CSALNKGTGEETQYF.

This clone has at least ten counts. The read stops 3 residues short of the end of the CDR3; the missing end is completed from the germline J gene. The chain combines TRBV9 with TRBJ2-1; TRBD1 matches 9 bases. CDR3 size: 15 residues. V shed 3 bases, J shed 4 bases, and the junction held 5 bases outside the gene matches. Germline CDR1 reads SGDLS; CDR2 reads YYNGEE. The CDR3 protein is CASSARQGGYNEQFF. The covered CDR3 bases are TGTGCCAGCAGCGCCCGACAGGGGGGGTACAATGAG.

As concerns this clone: From the germline J gene comes the end of the CDR3, since the read stops 3 residues before it. The chain uses TRBV19 and TRBJ2-4; 7 nucleotides line up with TRBD1. CDR3 length: 16 amino acids. The germline gives CDR1 LNHDA, CDR2 SQIVND (reference sequence). The CDR3 sequence: CASSIPWDSPNYGQYF. The part of the CDR3 DNA that was read is TGTGCCAGTAGTATCCCATGGGACAGTCCTAACTATGGT.

This clone was seen many times. The read gets to within 3 residues of the CDR3 end, and the germline J gene fills in the rest. This chain uses TRBV30 with TRBJ2-1, with D perhaps matching TRBD2 (5 bases). The germline CDR1 and CDR2 sequences are GTSNPN and SVGIG (reference sequence). Trimming took off 2 bases at V and 7 bases at J, with 12 bases between the two ends. The CDR3 is made up of 13 amino acids. The CDR3 sequence: CAWSLLADNEQFF. CDR3 DNA, as far as it was read: TGTGCCTGGAGTCTCCTAGCCGATAATGAG.

The sample holds many counts of this clone. The CDR3 end lies 3 residues beyond the end of the read and is filled in from the germline J gene. The gene calls are TRBV6-1 and TRBJ2-3, with a tentative D call TRBD2 (5 bases). CDR1 is MNHNS and CDR2 is SASEGT in the germline V gene. This CDR3 comprises 14 residues. CDR3 sequence reads: CASSVSGVQETQYF. CDR3 DNA, as far as it was read: TGTGCCAGCAGTGTAAGCGGAGTCCAAGAGACG.

This clone came up many times. The read ends 3 residues before the CDR3 terminus; that terminus is restored from the germline J gene. This chain connects TRBV20-1 to TRBJ2-4; weak D call: TRBD1 (5 bases). Looked up from germline, CDR1 is DFQATT and CDR2 is SNEGSKA (reference sequence). The CDR3 covers 11 residues. The CDR3 is CSDATVNGQYF. Incomplete CDR3 DNA: TGCAGTGACGCGACAGTTAATGGT.

At least ten counts were recorded for this clone. The read finishes 3 residues shy of the CDR3 end, and the germline J gene is used to complete it. This sequence joins TRBV6-1 and TRBJ2-7; TRBD1 aligns across 11 bases. The germline CDR1 and CDR2 sequences are MNHNS and SASEGT. This CDR3 comprises 15 residues. V dropped 1 base and J dropped 5; count of bases not matched to a gene: 4. CDR3 in amino acids: CASSEGTGGYDEQYF. The sequenced part of the CDR3 DNA is TGTGCCAGCAGTGAAGGGACAGGGGGCTACGACGAG.

Ten or more counts support this clone. The read terminates 3 residues ahead of where the CDR3 ends, so the germline J gene completes it. The chain uses TRBV19 and TRBJ2-1; 12 nucleotides align to TRBD2. Per germline, CDR1 LNHDA and CDR2 SQIVND (reference sequence). CDR3 length: 16 residues. V was clipped by 6 bases and J by 6 bases; unmatched bases: 9. This CDR3 is CASSRLAGDSGNEQFF. The sequenced part of the CDR3 DNA is TGTGCCAGTAGCCGACTAGCGGGAGATAGTGGCAATGAG. Based on the CDR3 plus reference TRBV19 and TRBJ2-1, the full variable domain is DGGITQSPKYLFRKEGQNVTLSCEQNLNHDAMYWYRQDPGQGLRLIYYSQIVNDFQKGDIAEGYSVSREKKESFPLTVTSAQKNPTAFYLCASSRLAGDSGNEQFFGPGTRLTVL.

With respect to this clone: The CDR3 end falls 3 residues outside the read, so it is completed with the germline J gene. The chain combines TRBV18 with TRBJ2-7; D may match TRBD1 or TRBD2 (5 bases each). CDR3 length: 15 residues. V was pared by 3 bases and J by 3 bases, with 15 bases between. In germline, CDR1 is KGHSH, CDR2 LQKENI. This chain's CDR3 is CASSPREGSDYEQYF. CDR3 DNA, as far as it was read: TGTGCCAGCTCACCGCGAGAGGGGAGTGACTACGAG.

The table lists this clone with many counts. The CDR3 end falls 3 residues outside the read, so it is completed with the germline J gene. This chain uses TRBV19 with TRBJ2-2, with D possibly being TRBD1 (5 bases). The CDR3 consists of 13 residues. Germline V CDR1 and CDR2: LNHDA, SQIVND (reference sequence). The V gene lost 7 bases and the J gene lost 5 bases, with 11 bases spanning the gap. Incomplete CDR3 DNA: TGTGCCAGTAACCCTTCAGGGACCGGGGAG. Its protein product is CASNPSGTGE. The complete CDR3 sequence is CASNPSGTGELFF.

This clone appeared many times. The sequence runs out 3 residues before the end of the CDR3; the remainder is reconstructed from the germline J gene. This chain uses TRBV11-2 with TRBJ2-2, with D possibly TRBD1 on 5 matching bases. This CDR3 has 15 residues. Germline V CDR1 and CDR2: SGHAT, FQNNGV. CDR3 protein: CASSQGQGEEQKLFF. The CDR3 DNA, read in part, is TGTGCCAGCAGTCAAGGGCAGGGCGAAGAACAAAAG.

This clone was seen ten or more times. The read terminates 3 residues ahead of where the CDR3 ends, so the germline J gene completes it. V is TRBV7-2 and J is TRBJ2-2, with D possibly called TRBD1 or TRBD2 (6 bases each). From germline, CDR1 is SGHTA and CDR2 FQGNSA. The CDR3 spans 14 residues. Deletions cut 1 base from V and 6 bases from J, with 9 bases between. The DNA read from the CDR3 is TGTGCCAGCAGCTTAGGGAGGGGGTCCGGGGAG. Translation gives CASSLGRGSGE. The CDR3 as a whole reads CASSLGRGSGELFF. Full variable domain (outside the CDR3, taken from reference TRBV7-2 and TRBJ2-2): GAGVSQSPSNKVTEKGKDVELRCDPISGHTALYWYRQSLGQGLEFLIYFQGNSAPDKSGLPSDRFSAERTGGSVSTLTIQRTQQEDSAVYLCASSLGRGSGELFFGEGSRLTVL.

This clone occurred many times. The read ends 3 residues early relative to the CDR3; the germline J gene fills the gap. The chain links TRBV6-1 to TRBJ1-4; no clear D gene. The CDR3 sequence is 14 residues long. The V gene's germline CDR1 is MNHNS and CDR2 SASEGT. Deletions cut 3 bases from V and 8 bases from J, with 13 bases between. CDR3 loop: CASSDERRSEKLFF. The CDR3 DNA, read in part, is TGTGCCAGCAGTGATGAGCGACGGTCCGAAAAA.